These T cell receptor beta chains were read from a single sample in a study of chemoradiotherapy in HPV16-positive cancers. Sequencing used immunoSEQ multiplex PCR; TCRdb keeps in-frame clones, though not all of them. The sample carries approximately 10,000 clones, about 80% recorded once. Material: blood, obtained from a patient who underwent chemoradiotherapy. Receptors originate from a human donor with HPV-associated anogenital cancer. CDR3s leave out the opening cysteine and the closing phenylalanine or tryptophan. D genes are given only for firm matches.

J gene: TRBJ2-7
V gene: TRBV18
D gene: TRBD1
CDR3 protein: ASSPGTGGSYEQY

J gene: TRBJ2-7
V gene: TRBV11-1
D gene: NA
CDR3 protein: ASSRQRRGPTYEQY

J gene: TRBJ1-2
V gene: TRBV7-9
D gene: TRBD1
CDR3 protein: ASSRGAGTGIYYGYT

J gene: TRBJ2-7
V gene: TRBV7-8
D gene: NA
CDR3 protein: ASSLRAGLDYEQY

J gene: TRBJ2-1
V gene: TRBV5-1
D gene: NA
CDR3 protein: ASSLGPWDEQF

J gene: TRBJ2-5
V gene: TRBV2
D gene: NA
CDR3 protein: ASSVRLGTGETQY

J gene: TRBJ2-7
V gene: TRBV7-9
D gene: NA
CDR3 protein: ASSLVGHEQY

J gene: TRBJ2-4
V gene: TRBV4-2
D gene: TRBD1
CDR3 protein: ASSQEGSKGGVNIQY

J gene: TRBJ1-6
V gene: TRBV25-1
D gene: NA
CDR3 protein: ASSEYRGTPSNSPLH

J gene: TRBJ1-5
V gene: TRBV29-1
D gene: NA
CDR3 protein: SVGDSNQPQH

J gene: TRBJ2-3
V gene: TRBV27
D gene: TRBD1
CDR3 protein: ASIKTSGTATDTQY

J gene: TRBJ2-2
V gene: TRBV19
D gene: TRBD2
CDR3 protein: ASSQSSGATGELF

J gene: TRBJ1-3
V gene: TRBV7-9
D gene: TRBD1
CDR3 protein: ASSLAAGGGNTIY

J gene: TRBJ1-2
V gene: TRBV27
D gene: NA
CDR3 protein: ASSLGQRVDGYT

J gene: TRBJ2-3
V gene: TRBV2
D gene: NA
CDR3 protein: ASSVQGGWTDTQY

J gene: TRBJ2-7
V gene: TRBV18
D gene: TRBD1
CDR3 protein: ASSQDRGWQY

J gene: TRBJ2-5
V gene: TRBV11-2
D gene: NA
CDR3 protein: ASSLMSYRVVTQY

J gene: TRBJ2-5
V gene: TRBV7-2
D gene: TRBD2
CDR3 protein: ASSSGGGQETQY

J gene: TRBJ2-1
V gene: TRBV7-8
D gene: TRBD2
CDR3 protein: ASSQRSGGGTNEQF

J gene: TRBJ2-1
V gene: TRBV11-2
D gene: NA
CDR3 protein: ASSLPGNSYNEQF

J gene: TRBJ1-6
V gene: TRBV7-2
D gene: NA
CDR3 protein: ASSLGVLQNSPLH

J gene: TRBJ1-2
V gene: TRBV19
D gene: NA
CDR3 protein: ASSLGTNYGYT

J gene: TRBJ1-4
V gene: TRBV7-9
D gene: NA
CDR3 protein: ASSLGFKGTEKLF

J gene: TRBJ2-7
V gene: TRBV11-2
D gene: NA
CDR3 protein: ASSGIRGQY

J gene: TRBJ1-4
V gene: TRBV13
D gene: NA
CDR3 protein: ASSFGGRGEKLF